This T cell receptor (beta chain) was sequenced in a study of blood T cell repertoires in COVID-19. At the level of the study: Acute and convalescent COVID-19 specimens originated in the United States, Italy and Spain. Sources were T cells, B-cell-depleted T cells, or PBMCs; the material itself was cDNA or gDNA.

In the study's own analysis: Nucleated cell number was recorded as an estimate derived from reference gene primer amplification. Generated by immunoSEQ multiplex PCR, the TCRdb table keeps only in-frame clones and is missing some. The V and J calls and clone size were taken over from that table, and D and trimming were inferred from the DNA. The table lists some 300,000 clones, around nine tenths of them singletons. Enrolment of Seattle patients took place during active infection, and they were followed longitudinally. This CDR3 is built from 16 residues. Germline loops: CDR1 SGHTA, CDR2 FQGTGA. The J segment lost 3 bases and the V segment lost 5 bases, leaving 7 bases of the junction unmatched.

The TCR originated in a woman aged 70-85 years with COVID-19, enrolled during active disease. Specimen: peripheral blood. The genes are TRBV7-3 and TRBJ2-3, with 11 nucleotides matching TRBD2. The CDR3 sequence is CASSQGLAGGTDTQYF. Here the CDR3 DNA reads TGTGCCAGCAGCCAAGGACTAGCGGGCGGAACAGATACGCAGTATTTT.